One sample yielded the 9 T cell receptor beta chains listed below, sequenced in a study of post-analysis software for immune sequencing data. Study-wide findings and caveats: Four or five TRBV segments, TRBV5-6, TRBV5-1 and TRBV20-1 among them, were found more frequent in patients than controls.

No antigen is known for these receptors. Tagging with unique molecular identifiers was a feature of the TCR beta cDNA libraries. Each CDR3 protein gets one entry after TCRdb re-called the PCR reads with MiXCR. Among more than 350,000 distinct CDR3 sequences listed, about 40% were seen once. Sequenced sample: blood. The source of these receptors is a girl aged 2 to 9 with multiple sclerosis.

This chain uses TRBV27 with TRBJ2-1, with 8 positions matching TRBD1. The junction had 17 bases not matched to a gene; V was cut back by 6 bases and J by 10 bases. The CDR3 runs 16 residues. Germline V gene data show CDR1 as MNHEY and CDR2 as SMNVEV (reference sequence). CDR3 amino acids: CASSLITGGHQKEQFF. DNA for the CDR3: TGTGCCAGCAGCTTAATTACAGGGGGACATCAGAAGGAGCAGTTCTTC.

V is TRBV18 and J is TRBJ1-1; D is perhaps TRBD1 (5 bases). Trimming pared 4 bases from V and 11 bases from J, leaving 32 bases between. There are 18 residues in the CDR3. CDR1 is KGHSH and CDR2 is LQKENI in the germline V gene. The CDR3 nucleotides read TGTGCCAGCTCACGGGGTAGGACACGGTTCGTACAAACCCGAGGGGCTTTCTTT. It specifies CASSRGRTRFVQTRGAFF.

The chain joins TRBV9 to TRBJ2-3; 8 bases align to TRBD2. From germline, CDR1 is SGDLS and CDR2 YYNGEE. V was clipped by 3 bases and J by 5 bases; unmatched bases: 11. The CDR3 is made up of 16 amino acids. The CDR3 loop reads CASSGRGGRRGDTQYF. CDR3 DNA sequence: TGTGCCAGCAGCGGGCGAGGCGGGAGGCGCGGAGATACGCAGTATTTT.

This clonotype was detected only a few times. The rearrangement joins TRBV4-3 to TRBJ2-3; tentative D call: TRBD2 (5 bases). The ends were cut back, 0 bases at V and 4 bases at J, with 11 bases in the middle. Germline values: CDR1 LGHNA, CDR2 YSLEER. This CDR3 is 15 amino acids long. This CDR3 is CASSQDVGGSDTQYF. CDR3 nucleotides: TGCGCCAGCAGCCAAGATGTTGGCGGGTCAGATACGCAGTATTTT.

V is TRBV9 and J is TRBJ2-7; 7 positions match TRBD1. The germline V gene has CDR1 SGDLS and CDR2 YYNGEE. With 0 bases clipped from V and 0 bases from J, the junction kept 9 bases outside the gene matches. The CDR3 length is 17 residues. The CDR3 bases are TGTGCCAGCAGCGTAGGGACCCCGGACAGGACCTCCTACGAGCAGTACTTC. Translated: CASSVGTPDRTSYEQYF. Full variable domain (remainder filled in from reference TRBV9 and TRBJ2-7): DSGVTQTPKHLITATGQRVTLRCSPRSGDLSVYWYQQSLDQGLQFLIQYYNGEERAKGNILERFSAQQFPDLHSELNLSSLELGDSALYFCASSVGTPDRTSYEQYFGPGTRLTVT.

V is TRBV6-2 or TRBV6-3 and J is TRBJ2-1; D unclear. Trimming took 6 bases from V and 5 from J, leaving 14 bases between them. There are 14 residues in the CDR3. Germline CDR1 reads MNHEY; CDR2 reads SVGEGT. The CDR3 coding sequence is TGTGCCAGCAGACGTCCGGGCTACAACAATGAGCAGTTCTTC. Translated: CASRRPGYNNEQFF.

This clonotype came up a few times. This chain links TRBV12-3 or TRBV12-4 with TRBJ2-7, with D possibly being TRBD2 (6 bases). V was cut by 1 base and J by 0 bases, with 10 bases left in between. CDR3 length: 15 residues. Here the CDR3 DNA reads TGTGCCAGCAGTTTAGGTAGCGGAAGCTCCTACGAGCAGTACTTC. This translates into CASSLGSGSSYEQYF.

The CDR3 nucleotides read TGCGCCAGCAGCATGGAGCGGGGGGGCCGTGATGAGCAGTTCTTC. This encodes CASSMERGGRDEQFF. The chain recombines TRBV5-1 with TRBJ2-1; 10 nucleotides align to TRBD2. Per germline, CDR1 SGHRS and CDR2 YFSETQ. The CDR3 loop spans 15 amino acids. V shed 4 bases, J shed 8 bases, and the junction held 9 bases outside the gene matches.

This clonotype was observed a few times. The chain joins TRBV12-3 or TRBV12-4 to TRBJ2-3; D possibly corresponds to TRBD1 (6 bases). V was pared by 5 bases and J by 3 bases, with 24 bases between. The CDR3 is 18 amino acids. The CDR3 bases are TGTGCCAGCAGTCCTTCGTATAGCGTCCCCACAGGGACAGATACGCAGTATTTT. As protein: CASSPSYSVPTGTDTQYF.